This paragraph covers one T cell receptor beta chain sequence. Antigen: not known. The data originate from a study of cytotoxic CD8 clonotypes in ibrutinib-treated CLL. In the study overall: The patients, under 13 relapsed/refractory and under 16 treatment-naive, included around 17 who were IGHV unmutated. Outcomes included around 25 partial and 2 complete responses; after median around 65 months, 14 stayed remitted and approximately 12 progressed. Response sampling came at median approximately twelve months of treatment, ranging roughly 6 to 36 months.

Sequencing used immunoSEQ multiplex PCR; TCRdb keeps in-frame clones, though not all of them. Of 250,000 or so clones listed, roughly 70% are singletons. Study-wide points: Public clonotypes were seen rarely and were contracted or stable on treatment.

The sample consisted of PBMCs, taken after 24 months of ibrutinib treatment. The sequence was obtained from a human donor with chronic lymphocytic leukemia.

CDR3 protein: CASSAPDRTYEQYF. The DNA for the CDR3 is TGTGCCAGCAGCGCCCCGGACAGGACCTACGAGCAGTACTTC. The rearrangement uses TRBV5-5 and TRBJ2-7; 7 bases are shared with TRBD1. Germline CDR1 reads SGHKS; CDR2 reads YYEKEE (reference sequence). This CDR3 spans 14 amino acids. The V gene end was trimmed by 4 bases and the J gene end by 2 bases; junction bases not matched to a gene: 6.